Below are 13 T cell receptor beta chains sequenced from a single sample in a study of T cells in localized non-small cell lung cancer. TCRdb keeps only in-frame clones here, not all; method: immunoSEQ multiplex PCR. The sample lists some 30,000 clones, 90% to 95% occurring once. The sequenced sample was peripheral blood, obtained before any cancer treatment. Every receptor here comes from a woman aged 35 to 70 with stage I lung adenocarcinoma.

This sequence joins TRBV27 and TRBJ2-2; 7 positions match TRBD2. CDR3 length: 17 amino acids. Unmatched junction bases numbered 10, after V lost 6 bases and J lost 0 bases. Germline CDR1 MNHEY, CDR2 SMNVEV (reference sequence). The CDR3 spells CASRRGSGETNTGELFF. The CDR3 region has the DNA TGTGCCAGCAGGCGGGGGAGCGGGGAGACGAACACCGGGGAGCTGTTTTTT.

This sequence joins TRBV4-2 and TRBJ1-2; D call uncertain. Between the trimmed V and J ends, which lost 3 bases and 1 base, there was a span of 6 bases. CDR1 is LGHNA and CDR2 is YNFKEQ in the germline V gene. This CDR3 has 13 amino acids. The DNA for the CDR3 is TGTGCCAGCAGCCAGGAATTTAACTATGGCTACACCTTC. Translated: CASSQEFNYGYTF.

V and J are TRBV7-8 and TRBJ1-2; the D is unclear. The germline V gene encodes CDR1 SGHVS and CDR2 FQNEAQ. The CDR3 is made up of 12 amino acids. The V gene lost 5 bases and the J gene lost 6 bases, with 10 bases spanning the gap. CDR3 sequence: CASSPYGHGYTF. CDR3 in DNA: TGTGCCAGCAGCCCCTATGGACATGGCTACACCTTC. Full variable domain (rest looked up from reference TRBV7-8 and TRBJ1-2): GAGVSQSPRYKVAKRGQDVALRCDPISGHVSLFWYQQALGQGPEFLTYFQNEAQLDKSGLPSDRFFAERPEGSVSTLKIQRTQQEDSAVYLCASSPYGHGYTFGSGTRLTVV.

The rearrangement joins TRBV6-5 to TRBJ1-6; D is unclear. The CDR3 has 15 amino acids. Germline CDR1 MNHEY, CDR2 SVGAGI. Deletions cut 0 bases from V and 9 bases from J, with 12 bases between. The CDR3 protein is CASSYSTGYGSPLHF. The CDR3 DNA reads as TGTGCCAGCAGTTACTCAACTGGGTACGGTTCACCCCTCCACTTT.

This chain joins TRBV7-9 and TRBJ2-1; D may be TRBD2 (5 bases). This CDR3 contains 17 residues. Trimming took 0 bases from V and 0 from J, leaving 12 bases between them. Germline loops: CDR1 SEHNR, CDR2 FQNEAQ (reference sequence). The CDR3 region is CASSLASHRGSYNEQFF. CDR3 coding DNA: TGTGCCAGCAGCTTAGCGTCCCACCGGGGCTCCTACAATGAGCAGTTCTTC.

As DNA, the CDR3 is TGTGCCAGCAGCTCGAGGACTTGGCGCGAGCAGTACTTC. It encodes CASSSRTWREQYF. This sequence joins TRBV11-3 and TRBJ2-7; tentative D call: TRBD2 (5 bases). The CDR3 consists of 13 residues. Trimming left V 4 bases short and J 6 bases short, with 13 bases between. Germline V gene data show CDR1 as SGHNT and CDR2 as YENEEA.

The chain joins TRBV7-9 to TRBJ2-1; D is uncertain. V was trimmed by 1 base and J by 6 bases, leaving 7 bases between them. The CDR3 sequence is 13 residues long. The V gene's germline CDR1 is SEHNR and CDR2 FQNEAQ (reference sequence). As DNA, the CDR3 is TGTGCCAGCAGCTTAGGCGGCGTCAATGAGCAGTTCTTC. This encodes CASSLGGVNEQFF. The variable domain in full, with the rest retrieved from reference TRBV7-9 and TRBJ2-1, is DTGVSQNPRHKITKRGQNVTFRCDPISEHNRLYWYRQTLGQGPEFLTYFQNEAQLEKSRLLSDRFSAERPKGSFSTLEIQRTEQGDSAMYLCASSLGGVNEQFFGPGTRLTVL.

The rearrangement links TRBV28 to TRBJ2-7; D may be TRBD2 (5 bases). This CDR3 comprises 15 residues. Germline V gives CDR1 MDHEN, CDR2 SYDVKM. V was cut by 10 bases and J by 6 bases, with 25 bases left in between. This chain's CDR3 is CATKSTGRGLGEQYF. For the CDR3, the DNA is TGTGCCACCAAATCCACGGGCCGGGGATTGGGCGAGCAGTACTTC.

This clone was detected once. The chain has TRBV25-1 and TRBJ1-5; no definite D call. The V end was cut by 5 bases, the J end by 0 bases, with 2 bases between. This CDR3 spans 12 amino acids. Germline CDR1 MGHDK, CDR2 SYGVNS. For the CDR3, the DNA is TGTGCCAGCAGTCTTAGCAATCAGCCCCAGCATTTT. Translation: CASSLSNQPQHF. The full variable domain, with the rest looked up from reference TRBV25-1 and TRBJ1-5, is EADIYQTPRYLVIGTGKKITLECSQTMGHDKMYWYQQDPGMELHLIHYSYGVNSTEKGDLSSESTVSRIRTEHFPLTLESARPSHTSQYLCASSLSNQPQHFGDGTRLSIL.

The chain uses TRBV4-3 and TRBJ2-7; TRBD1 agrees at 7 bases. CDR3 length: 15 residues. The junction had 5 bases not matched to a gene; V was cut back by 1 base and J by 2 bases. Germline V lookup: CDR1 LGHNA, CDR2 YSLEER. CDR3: CASSQGLGQTYEQYF. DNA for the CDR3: TGCGCCAGCAGCCAAGGCCTGGGACAGACCTACGAGCAGTACTTC.

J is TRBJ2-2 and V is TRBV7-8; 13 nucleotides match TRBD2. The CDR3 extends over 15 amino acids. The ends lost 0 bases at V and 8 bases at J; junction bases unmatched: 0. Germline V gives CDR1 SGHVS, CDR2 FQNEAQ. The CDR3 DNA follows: TGTGCCAGCAGCTTAGCGGGACTAGCGGGAGGGGAGCTGTTTTTT. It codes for CASSLAGLAGGELFF.

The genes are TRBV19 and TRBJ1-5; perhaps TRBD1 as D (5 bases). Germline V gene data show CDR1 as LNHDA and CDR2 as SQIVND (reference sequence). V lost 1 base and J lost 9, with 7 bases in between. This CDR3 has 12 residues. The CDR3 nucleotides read TGTGCCAGTAGTATAGTTCAGGGGCCCCAGCATTTT. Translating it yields CASSIVQGPQHF.

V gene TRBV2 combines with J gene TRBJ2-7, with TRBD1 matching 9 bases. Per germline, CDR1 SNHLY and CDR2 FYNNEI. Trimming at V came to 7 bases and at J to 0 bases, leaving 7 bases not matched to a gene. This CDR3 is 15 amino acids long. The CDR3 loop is CASNGQGTSSYEQYF. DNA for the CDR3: TGTGCCAGCAATGGACAGGGGACCAGCTCCTACGAGCAGTACTTC.